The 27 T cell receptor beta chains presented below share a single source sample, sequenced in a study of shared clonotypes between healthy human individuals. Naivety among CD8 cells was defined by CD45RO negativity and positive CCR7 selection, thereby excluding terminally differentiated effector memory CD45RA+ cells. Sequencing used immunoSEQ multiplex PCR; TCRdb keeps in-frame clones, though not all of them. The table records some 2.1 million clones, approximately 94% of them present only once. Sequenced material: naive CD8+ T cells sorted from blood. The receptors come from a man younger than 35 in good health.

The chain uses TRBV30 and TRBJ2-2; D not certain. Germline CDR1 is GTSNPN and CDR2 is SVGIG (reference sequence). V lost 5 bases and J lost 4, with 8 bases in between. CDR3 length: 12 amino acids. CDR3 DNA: TGTGCCTGGTTTCCCACCACCGGGGAGCTGTTTTTT. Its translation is CAWFPTTGELFF.

The CDR3 region is CASSKEFRPNQPQHF. Written as DNA, the CDR3 is TGTGCCAGCAGCAAAGAGTTCCGGCCCAATCAGCCCCAGCATTTT. The rearrangement uses TRBV21-1 and TRBJ1-5. TRBV21-1 is a recognized pseudogene. The CDR3 totals 15 residues.

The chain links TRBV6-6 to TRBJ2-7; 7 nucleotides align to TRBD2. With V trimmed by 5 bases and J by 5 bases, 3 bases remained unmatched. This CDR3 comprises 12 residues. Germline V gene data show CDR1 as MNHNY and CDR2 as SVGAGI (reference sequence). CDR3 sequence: CASSQSGNEQYF. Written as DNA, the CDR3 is TGTGCCAGCAGTCAGAGCGGGAACGAGCAGTACTTC.

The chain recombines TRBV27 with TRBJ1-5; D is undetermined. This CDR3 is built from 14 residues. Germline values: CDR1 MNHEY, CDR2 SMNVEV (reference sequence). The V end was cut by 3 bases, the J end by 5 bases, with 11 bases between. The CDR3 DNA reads TGTGCCAGCAGTTTTGGCGGCAGCTATCAGCCCCAGCATTTT. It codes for CASSFGGSYQPQHF.

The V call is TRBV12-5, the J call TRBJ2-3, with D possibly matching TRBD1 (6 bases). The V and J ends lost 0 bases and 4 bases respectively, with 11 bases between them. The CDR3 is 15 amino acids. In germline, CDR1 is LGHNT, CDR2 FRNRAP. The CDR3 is CASGLVFGGPDTQYF. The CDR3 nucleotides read TGTGCTAGTGGTTTGGTATTTGGGGGCCCAGATACGCAGTATTTT. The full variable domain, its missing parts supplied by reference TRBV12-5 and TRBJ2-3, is DARVTQTPRHKVTEMGQEVTMRCQPILGHNTVFWYRQTMMQGLELLAYFRNRAPLDDSGMPKDRFSAEMPDATLATLKIQPSEPRDSAVYFCASGLVFGGPDTQYFGPGTRLTVL.

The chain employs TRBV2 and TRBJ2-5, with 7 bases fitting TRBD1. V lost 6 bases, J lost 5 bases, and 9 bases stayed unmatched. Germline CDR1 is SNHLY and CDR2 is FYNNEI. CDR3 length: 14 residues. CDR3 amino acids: CASRYGTVGETQYF. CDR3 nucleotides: TGTGCCAGCAGATACGGGACAGTCGGTGAGACCCAGTACTTC.

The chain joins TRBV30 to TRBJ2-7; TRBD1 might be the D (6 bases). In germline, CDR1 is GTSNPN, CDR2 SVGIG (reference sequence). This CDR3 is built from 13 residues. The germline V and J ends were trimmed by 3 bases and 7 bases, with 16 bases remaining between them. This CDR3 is CAWSGGQLWEQYF. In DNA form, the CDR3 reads TGTGCCTGGAGCGGAGGACAGCTGTGGGAGCAGTACTTC.

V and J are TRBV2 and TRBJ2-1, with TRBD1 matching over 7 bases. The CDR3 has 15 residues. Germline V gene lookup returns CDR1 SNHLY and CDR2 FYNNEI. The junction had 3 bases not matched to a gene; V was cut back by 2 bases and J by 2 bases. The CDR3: CASSERTGPYNEQFF. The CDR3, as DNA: TGTGCCAGCAGTGAACGGACAGGCCCCTACAATGAGCAGTTCTTC.

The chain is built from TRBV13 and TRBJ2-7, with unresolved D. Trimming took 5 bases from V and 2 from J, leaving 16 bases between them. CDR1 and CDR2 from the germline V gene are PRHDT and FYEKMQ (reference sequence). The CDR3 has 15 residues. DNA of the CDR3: TGTGCCAGCAGCCCTCCCCGGCCTAATACCTACGAGCAGTACTTC. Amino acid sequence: CASSPPRPNTYEQYF. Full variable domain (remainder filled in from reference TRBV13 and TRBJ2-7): AAGVIQSPRHLIKEKRETATLKCYPIPRHDTVYWYQQGPGQDPQFLISFYEKMQSDKGSIPDRFSAQQFSDYHSELNMSSLELGDSALYFCASSPPRPNTYEQYFGPGTRLTVT.

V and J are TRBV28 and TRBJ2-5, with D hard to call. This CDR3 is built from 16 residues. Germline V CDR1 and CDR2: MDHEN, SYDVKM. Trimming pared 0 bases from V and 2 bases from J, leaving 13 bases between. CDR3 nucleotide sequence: TGTGCCAGCAGTTTATGGGGGAATGTGGGACAAGAGACCCAGTACTTC. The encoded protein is CASSLWGNVGQETQYF.

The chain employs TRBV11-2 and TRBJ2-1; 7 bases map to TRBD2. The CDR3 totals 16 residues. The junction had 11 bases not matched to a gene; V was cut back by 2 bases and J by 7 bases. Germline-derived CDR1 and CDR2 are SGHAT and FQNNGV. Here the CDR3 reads CASSLQAGARVNEQFF. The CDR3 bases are TGTGCCAGCAGCTTACAGGCGGGAGCTAGGGTGAATGAGCAGTTCTTC.

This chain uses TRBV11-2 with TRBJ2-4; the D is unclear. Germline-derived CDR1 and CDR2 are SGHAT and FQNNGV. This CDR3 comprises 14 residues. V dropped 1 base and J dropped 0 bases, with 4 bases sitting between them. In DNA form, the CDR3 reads TGTGCCAGCAGCTTAGGAGTAGCCAAAAACATTCAGTACTTC. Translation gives CASSLGVAKNIQYF.

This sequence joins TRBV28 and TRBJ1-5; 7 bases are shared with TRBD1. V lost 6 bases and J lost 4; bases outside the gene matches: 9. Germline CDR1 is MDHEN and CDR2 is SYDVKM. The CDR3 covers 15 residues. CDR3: CASRVGQAGNQPQHF. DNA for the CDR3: TGTGCCAGCAGAGTAGGACAGGCGGGGAATCAGCCCCAGCATTTT.

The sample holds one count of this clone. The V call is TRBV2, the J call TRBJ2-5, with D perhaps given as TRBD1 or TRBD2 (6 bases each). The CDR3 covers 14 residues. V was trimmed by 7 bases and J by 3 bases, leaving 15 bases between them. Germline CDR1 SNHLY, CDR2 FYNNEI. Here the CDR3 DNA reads TGTGCCAGCACCCCTAGCGAGGGGGAAGAGACCCAGTACTTC. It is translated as CASTPSEGEETQYF.

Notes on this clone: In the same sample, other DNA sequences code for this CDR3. The CDR3 nucleotides read TGTGCCAGCAGCCAAGATGGGAGCTCTGGAAACACCATATATTTT. Translating gives CASSQDGSSGNTIYF. The genes are TRBV14 and TRBJ1-3; no definite D call. The length of the CDR3 is 15 residues. The V gene lost 0 bases and the J gene lost 0 bases, with 6 bases spanning the gap. Germline CDR1 and CDR2: SGHDN and FVKESK.

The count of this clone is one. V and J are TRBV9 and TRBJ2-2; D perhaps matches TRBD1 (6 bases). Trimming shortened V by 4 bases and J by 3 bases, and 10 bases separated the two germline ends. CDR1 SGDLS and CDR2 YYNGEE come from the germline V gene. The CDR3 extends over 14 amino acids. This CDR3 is CASSPGHYTGELFF. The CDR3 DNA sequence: TGTGCCAGCAGCCCGGGACACTACACCGGGGAGCTGTTTTTT.

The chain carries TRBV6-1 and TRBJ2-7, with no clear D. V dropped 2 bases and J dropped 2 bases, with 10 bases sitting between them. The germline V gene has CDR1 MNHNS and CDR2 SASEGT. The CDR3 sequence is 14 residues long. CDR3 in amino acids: CASSEYDPAYEQYF. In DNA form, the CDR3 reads TGTGCCAGCAGTGAATATGACCCGGCCTACGAGCAGTACTTC.

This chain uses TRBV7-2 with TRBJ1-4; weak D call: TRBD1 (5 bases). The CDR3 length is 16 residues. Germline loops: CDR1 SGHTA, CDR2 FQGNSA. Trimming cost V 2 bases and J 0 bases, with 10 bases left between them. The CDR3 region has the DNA TGTGCCAGCAGCTTATCAGGGATCCCAACTAATGAAAAACTGTTTTTT. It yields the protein CASSLSGIPTNEKLFF.

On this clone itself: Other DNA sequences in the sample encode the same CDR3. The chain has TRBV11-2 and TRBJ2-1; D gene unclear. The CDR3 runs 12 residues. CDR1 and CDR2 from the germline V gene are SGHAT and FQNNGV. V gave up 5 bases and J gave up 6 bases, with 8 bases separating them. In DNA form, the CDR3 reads TGTGCCAGCAGCGAAGGCCGCAATGAGCAGTTCTTC. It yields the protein CASSEGRNEQFF.

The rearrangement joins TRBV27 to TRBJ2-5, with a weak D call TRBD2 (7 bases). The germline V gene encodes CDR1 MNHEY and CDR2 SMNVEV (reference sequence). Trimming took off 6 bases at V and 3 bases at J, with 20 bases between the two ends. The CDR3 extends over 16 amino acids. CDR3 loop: CASRQGTRETEETQYF. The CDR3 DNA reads TGTGCCAGCAGGCAGGGGACGCGGGAGACAGAAGAGACCCAGTACTTC.

The DNA for the CDR3 is TGCGCCAGCAGCTTGGATGGAGGGTTCGGACAGCCCCAGCATTTT. It encodes CASSLDGGFGQPQHF. V and J are TRBV5-1 and TRBJ1-5; D is uncertain. Trimming took off 0 bases at V and 7 bases at J, with 14 bases between the two ends. The CDR3 has 15 amino acids. CDR1 is SGHRS, CDR2 YFSETQ, per germline.

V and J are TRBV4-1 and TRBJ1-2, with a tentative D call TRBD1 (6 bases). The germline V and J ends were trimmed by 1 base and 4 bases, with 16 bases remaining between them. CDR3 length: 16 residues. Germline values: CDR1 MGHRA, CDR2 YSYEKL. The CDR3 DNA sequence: TGCGCCAGCAGCCAAGTCCTCGGGGGCGGTAGCTATGGCTACACCTTC. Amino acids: CASSQVLGGGSYGYTF.

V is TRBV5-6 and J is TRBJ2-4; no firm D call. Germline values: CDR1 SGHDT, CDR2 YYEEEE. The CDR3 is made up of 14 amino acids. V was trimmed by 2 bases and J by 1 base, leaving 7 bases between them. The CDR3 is CASSFGGAKNIQYF. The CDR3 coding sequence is TGTGCCAGCAGCTTTGGTGGCGCCAAAAACATTCAGTACTTC.

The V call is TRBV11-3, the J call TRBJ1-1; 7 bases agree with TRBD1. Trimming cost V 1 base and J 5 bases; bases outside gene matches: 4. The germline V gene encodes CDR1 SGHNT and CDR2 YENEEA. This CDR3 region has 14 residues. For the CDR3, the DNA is TGTGCCAGCAGCTTAGGGGACAGTGTGACTGAAGCTTTCTTT. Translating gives CASSLGDSVTEAFF.

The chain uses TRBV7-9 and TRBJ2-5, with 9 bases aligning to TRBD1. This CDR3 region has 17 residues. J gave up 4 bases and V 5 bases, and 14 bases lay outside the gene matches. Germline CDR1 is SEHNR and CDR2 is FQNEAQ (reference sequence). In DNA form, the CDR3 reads TGTGCCAGCAGCCCTCGGGCGGGACAGGGAGGGGGAGAGACCCAGTACTTC. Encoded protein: CASSPRAGQGGGETQYF. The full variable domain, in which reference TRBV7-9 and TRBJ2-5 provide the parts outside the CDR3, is DTGVSQNPRHKITKRGQNVTFRCDPISEHNRLYWYRQTLGQGPEFLTYFQNEAQLEKSRLLSDRFSAERPKGSFSTLEIQRTEQGDSAMYLCASSPRAGQGGGETQYFGPGTRLLVL.

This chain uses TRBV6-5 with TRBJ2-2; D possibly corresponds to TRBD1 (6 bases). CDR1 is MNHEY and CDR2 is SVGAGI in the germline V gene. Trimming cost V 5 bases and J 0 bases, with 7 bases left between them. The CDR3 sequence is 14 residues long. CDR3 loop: CASSTGTNTGELFF. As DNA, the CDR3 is TGTGCCAGCAGTACAGGGACGAACACCGGGGAGCTGTTTTTT.

DNA for the CDR3: TGTGCCTGGAGTGGGGGGACATTGAACACCGGGGAGCTGTTTTTT. This gives the protein CAWSGGTLNTGELFF. This chain uses TRBV30 with TRBJ2-2; possibly TRBD1 for D (6 bases). V was cut by 1 base and J by 1 base, with 10 bases left in between. The CDR3 totals 15 residues. The germline gives CDR1 GTSNPN, CDR2 SVGIG (reference sequence).